The rows below give T cell receptor beta chains drawn from one sample of a study of radiotherapy plus CTLA-4 blockade in lung cancer. Measured with immunoSEQ multiplex PCR; TCRdb has only the in-frame clones, and not every one. The sample has 55,000 to 65,000 clones; 70% to 80% are singletons. The material sequenced was peripheral blood, taken from a patient treated with radiotherapy plus ipilimumab. These receptors all come from a human donor with non-small cell lung cancer who had a complete response to radiotherapy plus ipilimumab. Both conserved end residues are part of each CDR3. A D gene is named only where the DNA matches it firmly. Some rows have no size entry. The others give once, few or many, or a class for an expanded clone.

d_call cdr3_length clone_size j_call v_call cdr3_aa cdr3_nt
NA 15 NA TRBJ2-1 TRBV29-1 CSVLRTAPTYNEQFF TGCAGCGTCCTCAGGACAGCTCCCACCTACAATGAGCAGTTCTTC
TRBD1 13 NA TRBJ2-7 TRBV9 CASSVAGQDEQYF TGTGCCAGCAGCGTAGCGGGACAGGACGAGCAGTACTTC
NA 15 once TRBJ2-1 TRBV6-5 CASSYSGLLPGEQFF TGTGCCAGCAGTTACTCGGGACTCCTCCCGGGAGAGCAGTTCTTC
TRBD1 15 NA TRBJ2-5 TRBV5-1 CASSSTGTGRETQYF TGCGCCAGCAGCTCAACCGGGACAGGGAGGGAGACCCAGTACTTC
NA 14 NA TRBJ2-3 TRBV2 CASSNSAGTDTQYF TGTGCCAGCAGTAACTCAGCGGGCACAGATACGCAGTATTTT
TRBD1 12 NA TRBJ1-2 TRBV30 CAWDRGSPGYTF TGTGCCTGGGACAGGGGGTCGCCTGGCTACACCTTC
TRBD1 16 NA TRBJ1-4 TRBV5-6 CASKEQGGLPNEKLFF TGTGCCAGCAAGGAACAGGGGGGACTACCTAATGAAAAACTGTTTTTT
TRBD2 17 NA TRBJ2-3 TRBV4-1 CASSQFVSGSAQGTQYF TGCGCCAGCAGCCAATTTGTTAGCGGGAGCGCTCAGGGGACGCAGTATTTT
NA 15 once TRBJ2-1 TRBV11-2 CASIEGGASYNEQFF TGTGCCAGCATAGAAGGGGGGGCGTCCTACAATGAGCAGTTCTTC
TRBD1 13 NA TRBJ1-2 TRBV2 CASSIDRGGGYTF TGTGCCAGCAGTATAGACAGGGGCGGAGGCTACACCTTC
NA 17 NA TRBJ1-1 TRBV5-1 CASSFEIRGEGRPGRIF TGCGCCAGCAGCTTCGAGATCCGTGGAGAGGGACGGCCTGGGAGGATCTTT
TRBD2 19 once TRBJ2-6 TRBV27 CASSPRSIAGNSGANVLTF TGTGCCAGCAGTCCCCGGTCGATAGCGGGGAACTCTGGGGCCAACGTCCTGACTTTC
NA 15 NA TRBJ2-1 TRBV19 CASSIPGILLNEQFF TGTGCCAGTAGTATCCCCGGGATTCTTTTGAATGAGCAGTTCTTC
NA 14 NA TRBJ2-1 TRBV10-3 CAIGIRTSYNEQFF TGTGCCATCGGAATCCGGACTTCGTACAATGAGCAGTTCTTC
NA 15 NA TRBJ2-7 TRBV7-2 CASSAFTGIAYEQYF TGTGCCAGCAGCGCTTTTACAGGGATTGCCTACGAGCAGTACTTC
TRBD1 16 NA TRBJ2-2 TRBV5-5 CASRSRQGANTGELFF TGTGCCAGCAGATCCAGACAGGGGGCCAACACCGGGGAGCTGTTTTTT